The subject of this entry is one TCR beta chain. In the original processing: Amplification with reference gene primers provided the estimates of nucleated cell counts. Measured with immunoSEQ multiplex PCR; TCRdb has only the in-frame clones, and not every one. V, J and clone size are those of that table, while D and trimming were read from the DNA. The sample consists of some 40,000 clones, around 80% of them appearing once. This specimen belongs to a study of blood T cell repertoires in COVID-19. Study in general: Spain, Italy and the United States supplied samples that represented acute and convalescent COVID-19. From T cells, B-cell-depleted T cells, or PBMCs came the material, which was cDNA or gDNA.

The CDR3 is 16 amino acids. Germline-derived CDR1 and CDR2 are SGHDT and YYEEEE. Trimming removed 3 bases from V and 1 base from J, with 14 bases in between. The gene calls are TRBV5-6 and TRBJ1-3; a weak D match, TRBD1 (6 bases). The source of this sequence is a man aged 65 to 79 with acute or convalescent COVID-19. The sample comprised peripheral blood. The CDR3 nucleotides are TGTGCCAGCAGCTACTCACAGGGTATTTCTGGAAACACCATATATTTT. Translation gives CASSYSQGISGNTIYF.